Each of the 6 T cell receptor beta chains below was sequenced from the same sample in a study of blood T cell repertoires in COVID-19. The table came from immunoSEQ multiplex PCR; TCRdb's copy has only in-frame clones and leaves some out. The table includes a few hundred thousand clones, 65% to 85% detected once. The sequenced material came from PBMCs or T cells enriched from blood (not recorded which). All receptors derive from a woman in her forties who had recovered from COVID-19.

The J gene is TRBJ2-7, the V gene TRBV13; D may be TRBD1 (5 bases). Germline CDR1 is PRHDT and CDR2 is FYEKMQ (reference sequence). The CDR3 contains 13 residues. V was pared by 5 bases and J by 7 bases, with 15 bases between. CDR3 residues: CASSLGNSGEQYV. The CDR3 region has the DNA TGTGCCAGCAGCCTGGGGAATTCAGGGGAGCAGTACGTC.

The J gene is TRBJ1-3, the V gene TRBV18, with D tentatively TRBD1 (6 bases). CDR1 and CDR2 from the germline V gene are KGHSH and LQKENI. This CDR3 is built from 16 residues. The V end lost 4 bases, the J end lost 2 bases, and 15 bases lay between the germline ends. The CDR3 is CASSLTSQGTGNTIYF. In nucleotides, the CDR3 is TGTGCCAGCTCACTAACCTCACAGGGAACTGGAAACACCATATATTTT.

This chain links TRBV11-3 with TRBJ2-1, with D maybe TRBD1 (6 bases). Germline-derived CDR1 and CDR2 are SGHNT and YENEEA. Trimming stripped 1 base from V and 7 bases from J, with 14 bases between. CDR3 length equals 15 residues. DNA for the CDR3: TGTGCCAGCAGCTTAGCACAAGGGGGTGGGAATGAGCAGTTCTTC. It codes for CASSLAQGGGNEQFF.

The CDR3 sequence: CASSSSLREAQYF. DNA for the CDR3: TGCGCCAGCAGCTCTTCCCTTAGAGAAGCGCAGTATTTT. The chain recombines TRBV5-1 with TRBJ2-3; D unclear. Germline V CDR1 and CDR2: SGHRS, YFSETQ. The germline V and J ends were trimmed by 3 bases and 10 bases, with 15 bases remaining between them. The CDR3 contains 13 residues.

Concerning this clone: Additional DNA sequences in this sample encode the identical CDR3. The chain employs TRBV18 and TRBJ1-2, with D maybe TRBD1 (5 bases). The V end was cut by 3 bases, the J end by 2 bases, with 7 bases between. The CDR3 consists of 13 residues. Germline-derived CDR1 and CDR2 are KGHSH and LQKENI. CDR3 loop: CASSPGANYGYTF. Written as DNA, the CDR3 is TGTGCCAGCTCACCTGGGGCGAACTATGGCTACACCTTC.

The rearrangement links TRBV30 to TRBJ2-1; no reliable D call. The CDR3 spans 12 residues. Germline CDR1 reads GTSNPN; CDR2 reads SVGIG (reference sequence). The ends were cut back, 4 bases at V and 9 bases at J, with 13 bases in the middle. The CDR3 DNA reads as TGTGCCTGGACTGGGCTTAACATTGAGCAGTTCTTC. Amino acids: CAWTGLNIEQFF.